This note documents a single T cell receptor (beta chain) sequence. As yet, its antigen is unknown. The method was immunoSEQ multiplex PCR; TCRdb's version includes in-frame clones alone and lacks a portion of them. The table records hundreds of thousands of clones, approximately 87% of them present only once. The data derive from a study of cytomegalovirus exposure and HLA in healthy donors. The CDR3 runs to 16 residues. The V and J ends lost 6 bases and 4 bases respectively, with 21 bases between them. In germline, CDR1 is LNHNV, CDR2 YYDKDF (reference sequence). Notes on the study in general: Specific recognition of CMV antigens was confirmed in vitro for a few chains (all CMV-associated). According to a subsequent analysis, TCR clusters identified in the first cohort showed a tendency to co-occur across the 110 or so validation repertoires. Most TCR sequences were seen very rarely across donors, but some public TCRs occurred in many.

The chain has TRBV15 and TRBJ2-5; possibly TRBD1 for D (7 bases). The source is a woman between 18 and 30 years old in good health and CMV-seronegative. Specimen: PBMCs. The CDR3, as DNA: TGTGCCACCAGGCTCCAGGGGGGTGGTACACGAGAGACCCAGTACTTC. Its protein product is CATRLQGGGTRETQYF.